This T cell receptor beta chain was documented in a study of cytomegalovirus exposure and HLA in healthy donors. This CDR3 contains 14 residues. Per the germline V gene, CDR1 is SNHLY and CDR2 is FYNNEI. V lost 7 bases, J lost 5 bases, and 17 bases lay in between. Profiled with immunoSEQ multiplex PCR; TCRdb holds only in-frame clones, not every one. The repertoire includes 150,000 to 200,000 clones, more than 75% of them detected once, and more than 1.1% sits in the top ten. Overall study findings and caveats: The study labeled 170 or so TCR beta chains cytomegalovirus-associated. That first-cohort TCR clusters tended to co-occur in the roughly 130 validation repertoires was found in a later analysis.

In the case of this clone: Antigen specificity is unknown.

This clonotype was sampled from a woman under 30 in good health and CMV-seronegative. This rearrangement joins TRBV2 to TRBJ2-5, with D perhaps TRBD1 (6 bases). Specimen: PBMCs. The CDR3 coding sequence is TGTGCCAGCATCGCACCGGGACAATCGGAGACCCAGTACTTC. Encoded protein: CASIAPGQSETQYF.